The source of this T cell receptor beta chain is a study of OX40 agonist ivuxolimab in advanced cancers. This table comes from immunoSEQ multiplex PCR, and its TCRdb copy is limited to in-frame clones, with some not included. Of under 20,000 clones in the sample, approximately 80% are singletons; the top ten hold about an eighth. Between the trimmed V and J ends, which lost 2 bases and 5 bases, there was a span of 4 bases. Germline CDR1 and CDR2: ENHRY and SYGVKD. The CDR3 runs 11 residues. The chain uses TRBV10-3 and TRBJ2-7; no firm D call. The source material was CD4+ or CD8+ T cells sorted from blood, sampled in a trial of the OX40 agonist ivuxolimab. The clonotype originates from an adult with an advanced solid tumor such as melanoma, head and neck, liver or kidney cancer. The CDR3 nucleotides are TGTGCCATCAGTGAGGGTAACGAGCAGTACTTC. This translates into CAISEGNEQYF.